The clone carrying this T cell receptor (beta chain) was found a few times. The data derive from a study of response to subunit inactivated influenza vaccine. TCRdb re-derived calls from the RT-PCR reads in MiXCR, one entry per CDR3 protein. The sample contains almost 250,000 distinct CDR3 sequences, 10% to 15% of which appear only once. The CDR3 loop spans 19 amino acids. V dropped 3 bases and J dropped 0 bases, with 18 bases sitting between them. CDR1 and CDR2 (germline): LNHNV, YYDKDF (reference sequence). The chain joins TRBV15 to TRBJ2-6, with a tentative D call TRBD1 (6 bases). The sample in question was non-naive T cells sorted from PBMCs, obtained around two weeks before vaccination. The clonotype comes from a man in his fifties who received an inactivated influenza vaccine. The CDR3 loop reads CATSRSSGAGTSGANVLTF. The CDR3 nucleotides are TGTGCCACCAGCAGGTCGTCAGGGGCTGGGACCTCTGGGGCCAACGTCCTGACTTTC.